This T cell receptor beta chain was recorded in a study of T cell repertoires in cytomegalovirus infection. About this clonotype itself: The junction shows a germline mismatch at one end, possibly a read error.

TCRdb passed the reads through MiXCR, listing each CDR3 protein once. This sample has hundreds of thousands of distinct CDR3 sequences, with about a sixth found just once. This sequence originates from a human donor in good health (CMV status not recorded). Some clones in this sample may be carry-over from other donors' samples. The sequenced sample was PBMCs.

For the CDR3, the DNA is TGTGCCAGCAGTGAGGCGGGGAGGGAACCGCTTTTT. This gives the protein CASSEAGREPLF. This chain uses TRBV25-1 with TRBJ1-1; D not resolved. The CDR3 loop spans 12 amino acids. Germline CDR1 reads MGHDK; CDR2 reads SYGVNS. Combining the CDR3 with reference TRBV25-1 and TRBJ1-1 gives the whole variable domain EADIYQTPRYLVIGTGKKITLECSQTMGHDKMYWYQQDPGMELHLIHYSYGVNSTEKGDLSSESTVSRIRTEHFPLTLESARPSHTSQYLCASSEAGREPLFGQGTRLTVV.